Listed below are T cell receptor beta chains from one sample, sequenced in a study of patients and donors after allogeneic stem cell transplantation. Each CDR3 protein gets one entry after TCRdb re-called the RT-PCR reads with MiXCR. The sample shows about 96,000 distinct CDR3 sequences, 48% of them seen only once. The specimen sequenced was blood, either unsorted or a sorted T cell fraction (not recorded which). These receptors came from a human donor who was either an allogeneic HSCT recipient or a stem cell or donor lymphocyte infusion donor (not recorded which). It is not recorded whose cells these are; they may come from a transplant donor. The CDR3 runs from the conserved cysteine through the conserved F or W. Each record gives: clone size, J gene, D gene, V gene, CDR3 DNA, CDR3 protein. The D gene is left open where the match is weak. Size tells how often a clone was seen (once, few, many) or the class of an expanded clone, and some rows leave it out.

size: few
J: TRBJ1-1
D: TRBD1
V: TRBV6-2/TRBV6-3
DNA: TGTGCCAGCGCGGGGACAGGGCGCATGAACACTGAAGCTTTCTTT
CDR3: CASAGTGRMNTEAFF

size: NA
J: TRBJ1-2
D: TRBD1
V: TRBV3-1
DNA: TGTGCCAGCAGCCAAGACGAGGGGGCGTGGGACTATGGCTACACCTTC
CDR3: CASSQDEGAWDYGYTF

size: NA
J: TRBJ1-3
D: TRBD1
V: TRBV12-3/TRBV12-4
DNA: TGTGCCAGCAGCCGTGACAGGGTAGCTGGAAACACCATATATTTT
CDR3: CASSRDRVAGNTIYF

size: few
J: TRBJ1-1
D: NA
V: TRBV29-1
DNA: TGCAGCGTTGAAGGAGTAACTAATACTGAAGCTTTCTTT
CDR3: CSVEGVTNTEAFF

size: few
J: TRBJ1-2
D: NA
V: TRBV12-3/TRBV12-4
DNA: TGTGCCACCTCACTGGGGGGCGGCTACACCTTC
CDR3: CATSLGGGYTF

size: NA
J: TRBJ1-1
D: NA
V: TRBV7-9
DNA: TGTGCCACCCAGGGGAACACTGAAGCTTTCTTT
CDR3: CATQGNTEAFF

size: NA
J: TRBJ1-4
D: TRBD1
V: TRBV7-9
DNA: TGTGCCAGCAGCAAAAGACAGGGGCGAAGTGTGAATGAAAAACTGTTTTTT
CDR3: CASSKRQGRSVNEKLFF

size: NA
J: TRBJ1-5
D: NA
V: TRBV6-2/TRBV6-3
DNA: TGTGCCAGCAGTCGGACAGCTCCTAGCAATCAGCCCCAGCATTTT
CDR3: CASSRTAPSNQPQHF

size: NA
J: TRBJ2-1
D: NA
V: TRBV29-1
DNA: TGCAGCGTTGAAGGACAGCTCACCAATGAGCAGTTCTTC
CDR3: CSVEGQLTNEQFF

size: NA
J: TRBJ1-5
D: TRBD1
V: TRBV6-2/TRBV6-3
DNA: TGTGCCAGCAGACCTACGACAGGGGCCAATCAGCCCCAGCATTTT
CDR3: CASRPTTGANQPQHF

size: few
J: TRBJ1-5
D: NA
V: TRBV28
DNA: TGTGCCAGCAGTCTGGACGGATTCTATCAGCCCCAGCATTTT
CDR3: CASSLDGFYQPQHF

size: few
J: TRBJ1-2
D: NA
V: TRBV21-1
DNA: TGTGCCAGCAGCAAAAGGCTCACCCAGGCGGGGACCGAAGAGTATGGCTACACCTTC
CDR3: CASSKRLTQAGTEEYGYTF

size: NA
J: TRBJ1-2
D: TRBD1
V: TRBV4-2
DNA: TGTGCCAGCAGCCATGCCGGGACAGGGGATAACTATGGCTACACCTTC
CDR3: CASSHAGTGDNYGYTF

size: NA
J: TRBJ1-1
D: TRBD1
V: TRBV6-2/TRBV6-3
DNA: TGTGCCAGCAGTTACTCGACAGTCACAGGGGATGGAGGGACTGAAGCTTTCTTT
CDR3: CASSYSTVTGDGGTEAFF

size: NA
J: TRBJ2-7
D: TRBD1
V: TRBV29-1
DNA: TGCAGCGTCGCAGGGGGCAGTGCCACCTACGAGCAGTACTTC
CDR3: CSVAGGSATYEQYF

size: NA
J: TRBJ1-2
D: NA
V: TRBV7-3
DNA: TGTGCCAGCAGCTTAACGTCTGGGGGCTATGGCTACACCTTC
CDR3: CASSLTSGGYGYTF

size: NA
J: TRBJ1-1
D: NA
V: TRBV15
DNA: TGTGCCACCAGCAGAGACATCCTGAACACTGAAGCTTTCTTT
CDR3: CATSRDILNTEAFF

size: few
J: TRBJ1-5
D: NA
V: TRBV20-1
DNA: TGCAGTGCCAGAGGGGGAAGGAGCAATCAGCCCCAGCATTTT
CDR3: CSARGGRSNQPQHF

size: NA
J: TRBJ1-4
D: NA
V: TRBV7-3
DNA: TGTGCCAGCAGCTTAACCGGGCAAGATGGCGAAAAACTGTTTTTT
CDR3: CASSLTGQDGEKLFF

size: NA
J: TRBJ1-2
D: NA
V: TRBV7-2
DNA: TGTGCCAGCAGCTTAGGTGGCAGGAATTATGGCTACACCTTC
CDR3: CASSLGGRNYGYTF

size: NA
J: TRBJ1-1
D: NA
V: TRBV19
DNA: TGTGCCAGTAGTTGGTTATCTCGGCAGCGCGGTTTGAACACTGAAGCTTTCTTT
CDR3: CASSWLSRQRGLNTEAFF

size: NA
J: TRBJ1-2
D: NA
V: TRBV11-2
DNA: TGTGCCAGCAGCTTAGATCTAAGGGGATCGGCCTACACCTTC
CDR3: CASSLDLRGSAYTF